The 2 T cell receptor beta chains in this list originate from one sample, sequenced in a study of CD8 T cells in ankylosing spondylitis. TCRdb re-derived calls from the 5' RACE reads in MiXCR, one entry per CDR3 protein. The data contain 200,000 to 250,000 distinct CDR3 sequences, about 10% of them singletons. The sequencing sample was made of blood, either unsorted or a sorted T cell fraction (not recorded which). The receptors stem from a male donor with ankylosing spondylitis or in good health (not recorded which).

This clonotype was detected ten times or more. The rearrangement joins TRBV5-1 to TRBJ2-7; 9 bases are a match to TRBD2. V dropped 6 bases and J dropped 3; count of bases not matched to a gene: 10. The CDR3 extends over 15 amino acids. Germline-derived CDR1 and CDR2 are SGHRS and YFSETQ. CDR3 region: CASTFAAGGSYEQYF. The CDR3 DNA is TGCGCCAGCACCTTTGCTGCGGGAGGGAGCTACGAGCAGTACTTC.

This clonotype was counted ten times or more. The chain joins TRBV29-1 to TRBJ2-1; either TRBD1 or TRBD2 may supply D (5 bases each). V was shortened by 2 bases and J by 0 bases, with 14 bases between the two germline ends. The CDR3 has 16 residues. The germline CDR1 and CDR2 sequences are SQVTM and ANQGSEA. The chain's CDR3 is CSVESEGMSSYNEQFF. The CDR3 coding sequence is TGCAGCGTTGAAAGCGAGGGGATGAGCTCCTACAATGAGCAGTTCTTC.